A single sample is the source of the 21 T cell receptor beta chains below, sequenced in a study of CD8+ T cells in alopecia areata. Described treatment: oral pan-JAK inhibitor, 5-10 mg twice daily. The sequencing template was cDNA reverse transcribed from extracted RNA. Some clones are missing from TCRdb's copy, which holds only in-frame ones; the method was immunoSEQ multiplex PCR. Among about 150,000 clones listed, around three fifths were seen once. Specimen: CD4+ T cells sorted from blood, collected at week 4, from a patient treated with tofacitinib. All receptors come from a human donor with alopecia areata.

The rearrangement uses TRBV29-1 and TRBJ1-2, with D unresolved. The CDR3 has 13 amino acids. V was pared by 4 bases and J by 4 bases, with 13 bases between. Germline V gives CDR1 SQVTM, CDR2 ANQGSEA. The CDR3 DNA is TGCAGCGTTGTTATGAAGGACCTCTATGGCTACACCTTC. This translates into CSVVMKDLYGYTF.

The table lists this clone with a count of one. The rearrangement links TRBV30 to TRBJ1-2; no clear D. Trimming left V 2 bases short and J 10 bases short, with 11 bases between. CDR1 and CDR2 from the germline V gene are GTSNPN and SVGIG (reference sequence). The CDR3 has 11 amino acids. The CDR3 coding sequence is TGTGCCTGGAGTCCTCGGGGAGACTACACCTTC. Translating gives CAWSPRGDYTF.

There are a few counts of this clone. V gene TRBV29-1 combines with J gene TRBJ1-2; TRBD1 matches at 9 bases. Germline V CDR1 and CDR2: SQVTM, ANQGSEA. V lost 6 bases to trimming and J lost 10 bases; unmatched junction nucleotides: 6. CDR3 length: 11 residues. The CDR3 bases are TGCAGCGTGGGGACAGGGTGGGACTACACCTTC. It translates to CSVGTGWDYTF.

This clone was counted only a few times. This chain links TRBV6-6 with TRBJ2-5; D is unresolved. Germline V gene lookup returns CDR1 MNHNY and CDR2 SVGAGI (reference sequence). The CDR3 is 13 amino acids. Trimming shortened V by 5 bases and J by 5 bases, and 12 bases separated the two germline ends. Written as DNA, the CDR3 is TGTGCCAGCAGTCAAAACCGGTGGGAGACCCAGTACTTC. It codes for CASSQNRWETQYF.

The chain recombines TRBV11-1 with TRBJ2-2; no firm D call. Deletions cut 6 bases from V and 6 bases from J, with 8 bases between. Germline V lookup: CDR1 SGHAT, CDR2 FQDESV (reference sequence). The CDR3 has 12 residues. The CDR3 sequence is CASSPPSGELFF. The CDR3 DNA reads as TGTGCCAGCAGTCCACCATCCGGGGAGCTGTTTTTT. The full variable domain, its missing parts supplied by reference TRBV11-1 and TRBJ2-2, is EAEVAQSPRYKITEKSQAVAFWCDPISGHATLYWYRQILGQGPELLVQFQDESVVDDSQLPKDRFSAERLKGVDSTLKIQPAELGDSAMYLCASSPPSGELFFGEGSRLTVL.

This clone was picked up a small number of times. The chain uses TRBV7-2 and TRBJ2-5; TRBD2 agrees at 8 bases. This CDR3 is built from 17 residues. Germline loops: CDR1 SGHTA, CDR2 FQGNSA. V trimming: 5 bases; J trimming: 2 bases; junction bases outside the gene matches: 13. The CDR3 region has the DNA TGTGCCAGCAGCGTAGGTGGACCTAGCGGGCCTCAAGAGACCCAGTACTTC. Amino acid sequence: CASSVGGPSGPQETQYF.

DNA for the CDR3: TGTGCCAGCAGCCCAATCCCCTCTGGGGCCAACGTCCTGACTTTC. Its protein product is CASSPIPSGANVLTF. The chain links TRBV7-3 to TRBJ2-6; no firm D call. Germline assignment: CDR1 SGHTA and CDR2 FQGTGA. The CDR3 covers 15 residues. V was cut by 5 bases and J by 0 bases, with 8 bases left in between. The complete variable domain, with remaining parts taken from reference TRBV7-3 and TRBJ2-6, reads GAGVSQTPSNKVTEKGKYVELRCDPISGHTALYWYRQSLGQGPEFLIYFQGTGAADDSGLPNDRFFAVRPEGSVSTLKIQRTERGDSAVYLCASSPIPSGANVLTFGAGSRLTVL.

The chain combines TRBV27 with TRBJ1-6; TRBD1 agrees at 8 bases. CDR3 size: 15 residues. With 4 bases clipped from V and 6 bases from J, the junction kept 5 bases outside the gene matches. Germline V gene data show CDR1 as MNHEY and CDR2 as SMNVEV (reference sequence). The CDR3, as DNA: TGTGCCAGCAGTTCGCAGGGGGCGGGTAATTCACCCCTCCACTTT. Its protein product is CASSSQGAGNSPLHF.

This chain links TRBV5-1 with TRBJ2-5; D possibly uses TRBD1 or TRBD2 (5 bases each). The ends were cut back, 0 bases at V and 2 bases at J, with 11 bases in the middle. Germline V gene data show CDR1 as SGHRS and CDR2 as YFSETQ. The CDR3 length is 15 residues. CDR3 protein: CASSLGRDVQETQYF. CDR3 DNA sequence: TGCGCCAGCAGCTTGGGCCGGGACGTACAAGAGACCCAGTACTTC.

V gene TRBV4-2 combines with J gene TRBJ2-3, with 8 nucleotides matching TRBD1. The germline gives CDR1 LGHNA, CDR2 YNFKEQ. J gave up 2 bases and V 6 bases, and 10 bases lay outside the gene matches. CDR3 size: 16 residues. The CDR3 spells CASRRTGTGFTDTQYF. CDR3 nucleotide sequence: TGTGCCAGCAGGAGGACGGGGACAGGCTTCACAGATACGCAGTATTTT.

The chain joins TRBV15 to TRBJ1-5; D may be TRBD1 (5 bases). Germline V gene sequence: CDR1 LNHNV, CDR2 YYDKDF (reference sequence). The CDR3 has 15 amino acids. V was trimmed by 0 bases and J by 3 bases, leaving 9 bases between them. In nucleotides, the CDR3 is TGTGCCACCAGCAGAGATGGGGCAGACAATCAGCCCCAGCATTTT. Its translation: CATSRDGADNQPQHF. The whole variable domain, remainder taken from reference TRBV15 and TRBJ1-5, is DAMVIQNPRYQVTQFGKPVTLSCSQTLNHNVMYWYQQKSSQAPKLLFHYYDKDFNNEADTPDNFQSRRPNTSFCFLDIRSPGLGDTAMYLCATSRDGADNQPQHFGDGTRLSIL.

The gene calls are TRBV13 and TRBJ1-6; D gene ambiguous. V was cut by 0 bases and J by 8 bases, with 8 bases left in between. This CDR3 contains 14 residues. Germline V gene sequence: CDR1 PRHDT, CDR2 FYEKMQ (reference sequence). The CDR3: CASSLGGNDSPLHF. Here the CDR3 DNA reads TGTGCCAGCAGCTTAGGGGGAAACGATTCACCCCTCCACTTT.

This rearrangement joins TRBV9 to TRBJ2-2, with D perhaps TRBD1 (6 bases). The V end lost 0 bases, the J end lost 1 base, and 7 bases lay between the germline ends. The CDR3 runs 15 residues. From germline, CDR1 is SGDLS and CDR2 YYNGEE. CDR3: CASSVAGENTGELFF. CDR3 DNA: TGTGCCAGCAGCGTAGCAGGGGAGAACACCGGGGAGCTGTTTTTT.

This clone was seen ten or more times. This sequence joins TRBV29-1 and TRBJ2-4, with TRBD1 matching over 9 bases. The V and J ends lost 4 bases and 6 bases, in that order; junction bases with no gene match: 13. The CDR3 is 16 amino acids. Germline V lookup: CDR1 SQVTM, CDR2 ANQGSEA. In DNA form, the CDR3 reads TGCAGCGTTGCGGCAGGGGACAGGGCAGCTGGAAACATTCAGTACTTC. Amino acids: CSVAAGDRAAGNIQYF.

This clone has a single count. The sample holds other DNA sequences that translate to the same CDR3. This sequence joins TRBV30 and TRBJ2-2, with D unclear. V gave up 0 bases and J gave up 2 bases, with 4 bases separating them. Germline V gives CDR1 GTSNPN, CDR2 SVGIG (reference sequence). This CDR3 comprises 13 residues. The CDR3 DNA follows: TGTGCCTGGAGTGTTTCCAACACCGGGGAGCTGTTTTTT. Translating it yields CAWSVSNTGELFF.

This rearrangement joins TRBV29-1 to TRBJ1-1, with 11 bases lining up with TRBD1. The length of the CDR3 is 15 residues. The germline gives CDR1 SQVTM, CDR2 ANQGSEA. The CDR3 DNA is TGCAGTACACGGGACAGGGGGGCTCGAGTCACTGAAGCTTTCTTT. Its translation is CSTRDRGARVTEAFF.

Points on this clone: The sample has other DNA sequences that encode this CDR3 too. The gene calls are TRBV25-1 and TRBJ1-2; TRBD1 aligns across 7 bases. J was trimmed by 4 bases and V by 4 bases; bases with no gene match: 3. Germline values: CDR1 MGHDK, CDR2 SYGVNS. CDR3 length: 13 residues. The CDR3 protein is CASSGQGVYGYTF. CDR3 bases: TGTGCCAGCAGTGGACAGGGAGTCTATGGCTACACCTTC.

The chain employs TRBV30 and TRBJ1-1; D remains ambiguous. There are 10 residues in the CDR3. Trimming took off 4 bases at V and 5 bases at J, with 5 bases between the two ends. Germline CDR1 and CDR2: GTSNPN and SVGIG (reference sequence). For the CDR3, the DNA is TGTGCCTGGATTATGACTGAAGCTTTCTTT. Residues: CAWIMTEAFF.

The chain employs TRBV6-4 and TRBJ2-3; possible D gene TRBD1, 5 bases. The CDR3 has 15 residues. Trimming left V 7 bases short and J 3 bases short, with 17 bases between. The germline V gene encodes CDR1 MRHNA and CDR2 SNTAGT. Here the CDR3 reads CASKIGAGSTDTQYF. The DNA for the CDR3 is TGTGCCAGCAAAATAGGGGCAGGGTCAACAGATACGCAGTATTTT.

The sample holds a few counts of this clone. Other DNA sequences in the sample encode the same CDR3. The rearrangement joins TRBV6-1 to TRBJ2-5; D unclear. V was pared by 5 bases and J by 0 bases, with 7 bases between. The length of the CDR3 is 13 residues. Germline V CDR1 and CDR2: MNHNS, SASEGT. CDR3 loop: CASSQDYQETQYF. The CDR3 DNA follows: TGTGCCAGCAGTCAAGACTACCAAGAGACCCAGTACTTC.

The rearrangement joins TRBV7-2 to TRBJ1-3; the D is unclear. Trimming took 0 bases from V and 7 from J, leaving 13 bases between them. The CDR3 runs to 15 residues. CDR1 is SGHTA, CDR2 FQGNSA, per germline. CDR3 sequence reads: CASSLAIAVGNTIYF. As DNA, the CDR3 is TGTGCCAGCAGCTTAGCAATAGCCGTTGGGAACACCATATATTTT.